This T cell receptor beta chain was obtained from a study of technical replicates of blood from a few donors. Profiled with immunoSEQ multiplex PCR; TCRdb holds only in-frame clones, not every one. This sample has some 87,000 clones, with about 92% found just once. The sample was T cells isolated from PBMCs. The source is a human donor in good health.

The CDR3 is CASSDATSGTDTQYF. In DNA, the CDR3 is TGTGCCAGCAGTGATGCAACCAGCGGCACAGATACGCAGTATTTT. V is TRBV6-4 and J is TRBJ2-3; unclear D gene. With 3 bases removed from V and 1 base from J, the gap between germline ends came to 11 bases. CDR1 and CDR2 (germline): MRHNA, SNTAGT. The CDR3 runs 15 residues.